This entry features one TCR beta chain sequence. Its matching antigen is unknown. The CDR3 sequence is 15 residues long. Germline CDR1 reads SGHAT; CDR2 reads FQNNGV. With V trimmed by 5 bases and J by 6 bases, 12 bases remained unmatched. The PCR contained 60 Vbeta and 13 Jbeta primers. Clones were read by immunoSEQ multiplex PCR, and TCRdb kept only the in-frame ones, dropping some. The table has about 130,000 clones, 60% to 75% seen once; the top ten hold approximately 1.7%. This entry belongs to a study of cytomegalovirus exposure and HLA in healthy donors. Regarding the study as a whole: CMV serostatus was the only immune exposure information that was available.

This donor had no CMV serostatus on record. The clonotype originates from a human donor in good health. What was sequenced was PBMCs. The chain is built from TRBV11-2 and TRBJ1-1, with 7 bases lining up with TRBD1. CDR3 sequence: CASSTDRIAVAEAFF. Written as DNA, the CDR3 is TGTGCCAGCAGCACGGACAGGATAGCGGTGGCTGAAGCTTTCTTT.